This TCR beta chain emerged from a study of blood T cell repertoires in COVID-19. In the study overall: Spain, Italy and the United States supplied samples that represented acute and convalescent COVID-19. T cells, B-cell-depleted T cells, or PBMCs provided the cDNA or gDNA that served as material.

The V gene lost 4 bases and the J gene lost 0 bases, with 6 bases spanning the gap. Germline-derived CDR1 and CDR2 are MDHEN and SYDVKM. This CDR3 region has 14 residues. Original methodology: Counts of nucleated cells, estimated from reference gene primer amplification, were obtained. Assay used: immunoSEQ multiplex PCR; TCRdb lists only in-frame clones, some missing. V, J and clone size reflect that table, while D and trimming were determined from the DNA. The sample has about 87,000 clones, approximately 92% seen once. This receptor was obtained from a woman aged 80 or over with active COVID-19. V and J are TRBV28 and TRBJ1-4; no definite D call. Sequences were obtained from peripheral blood. The CDR3 loop is CASSSPATNEKLFF. CDR3 coding DNA: TGTGCCAGCAGTTCCCCTGCAACTAATGAAAAACTGTTTTTT.